This TCR beta chain was profiled in a study of blood T cell repertoires in COVID-19. This clone has a single count. Some clones are missing from TCRdb's copy, which holds only in-frame ones; the method was immunoSEQ multiplex PCR. The table lists roughly 250,000 clones, about four fifths of them singletons. Germline-derived CDR1 and CDR2 are LNHDA and SQIVND (reference sequence). Trimming removed 1 base from V and 8 bases from J; junction bases left unmatched: 4. This CDR3 has 13 residues. V is TRBV19 and J is TRBJ1-2; 7 nucleotides line up with TRBD1. This clonotype was sampled from a woman between 40 and 55 years old who had recovered from COVID-19. The sequenced material came from peripheral blood. The DNA for the CDR3 is TGTGCCAGTAGTATAGTCAAGGGGGCCGGCTACACCTTC. Protein: CASSIVKGAGYTF.